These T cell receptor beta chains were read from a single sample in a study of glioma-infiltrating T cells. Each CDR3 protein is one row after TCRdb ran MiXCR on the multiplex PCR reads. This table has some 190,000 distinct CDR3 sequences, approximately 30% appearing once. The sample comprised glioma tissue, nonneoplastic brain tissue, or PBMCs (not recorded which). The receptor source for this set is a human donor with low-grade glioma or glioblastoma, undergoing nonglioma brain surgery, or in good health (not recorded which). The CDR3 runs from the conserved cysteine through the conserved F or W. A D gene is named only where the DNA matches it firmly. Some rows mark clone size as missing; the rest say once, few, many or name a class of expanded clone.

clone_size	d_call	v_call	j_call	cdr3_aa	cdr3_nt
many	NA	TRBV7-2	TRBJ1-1	CASSASEGKKAFF	TGTGCCAGCAGCGCCTCCGAGGGTAAAAAAGCTTTCTTT
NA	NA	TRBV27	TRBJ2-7	CASSSYQDGKQVWEQYF	TGTGCCAGCAGTTCTTACCAAGACGGCAAGCAAGTTTGGGAGCAGTACTTC
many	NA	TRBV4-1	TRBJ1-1	CASSQGQAATEAFF	TGCGCCAGCAGCCAAGGTCAGGCAGCCACTGAAGCTTTCTTT
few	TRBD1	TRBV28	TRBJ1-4	CASSIQGEDEKLFF	TGTGCCAGCAGTATACAGGGGGAGGATGAAAAACTGTTTTTT
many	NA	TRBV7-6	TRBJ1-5	CASSQFPDDQPQHF	TGTGCCAGCAGCCAATTTCCCGACGATCAGCCCCAGCATTTT
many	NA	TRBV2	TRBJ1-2	CASSKGEDSRYTF	TGTGCCAGCAGTAAGGGTGAGGACTCGCGCTACACCTTC
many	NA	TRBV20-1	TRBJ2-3	CSAFDIAPDTQYF	TGCAGTGCTTTCGATATAGCCCCAGATACGCAGTATTTT
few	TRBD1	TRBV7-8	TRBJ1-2	CASSLARFPGQGIKNYGYTF	TGTGCCAGCAGCTTAGCGCGCTTTCCGGGACAGGGGATAAAAAACTATGGCTACACCTTC
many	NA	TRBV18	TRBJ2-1	CASSPYPTDNEQFF	TGTGCCAGCTCACCATATCCCACCGACAATGAGCAGTTCTTC
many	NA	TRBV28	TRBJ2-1	CASSSSDSRNEQFF	TGTGCCAGCAGTTCGTCGGACAGCCGCAATGAGCAGTTCTTC
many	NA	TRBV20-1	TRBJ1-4	CSARDNEEKLFF	TGCAGTGCTAGAGATAATGAGGAAAAACTGTTTTTT
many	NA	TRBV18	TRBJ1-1	CASSTFAAGTEAFF	TGTGCCAGCTCAACCTTCGCGGCCGGAACTGAAGCTTTCTTT
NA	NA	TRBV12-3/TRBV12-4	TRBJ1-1	CASSYALNTEAFF	TGTGCCAGCAGTTACGCATTGAACACTGAAGCTTTCTTT
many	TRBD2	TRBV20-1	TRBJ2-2	CSVPTSANTGELFF	TGCAGTGTCCCGACTAGCGCAAACACCGGGGAGCTGTTTTTT
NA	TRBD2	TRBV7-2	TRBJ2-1	CASKGPRLALHEQFF	TGTGCCAGCAAGGGACCGAGACTAGCGCTTCATGAGCAGTTCTTC
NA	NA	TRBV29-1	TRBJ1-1	CSNSGASGTEAFF	TGCAGTAATTCGGGGGCCTCGGGCACTGAAGCTTTCTTT
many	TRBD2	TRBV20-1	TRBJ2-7	CSQAGGPGYEQYF	TGCAGCCAGGCGGGAGGGCCGGGATACGAGCAGTACTTC
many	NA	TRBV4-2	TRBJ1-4	CASSQGRNEKLFF	TGTGCCAGCAGCCAAGGGAGGAATGAAAAACTGTTTTTT
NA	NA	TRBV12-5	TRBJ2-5	CAIGLDDSQETQYF	TGTGCTATTGGTTTAGACGACTCCCAAGAGACCCAGTACTTC
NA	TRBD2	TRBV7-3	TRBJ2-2	CASSLAGPDTGELFF	TGTGCCAGCAGTCTAGCGGGACCCGACACCGGGGAGCTGTTTTTT
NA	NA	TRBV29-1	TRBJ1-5	CSVLLGFNQPQHF	TGCAGCGTCCTCCTTGGTTTCAATCAGCCCCAGCATTTT
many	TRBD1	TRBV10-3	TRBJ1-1	CAISEGDTGGNTEAFF	TGTGCCATCAGTGAGGGGGATACAGGGGGAAACACTGAAGCTTTCTTT
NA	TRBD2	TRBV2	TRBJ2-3	CASSEVSGLGTDTQYF	TGTGCCAGCAGTGAAGTATCGGGACTAGGGACAGATACGCAGTATTTT
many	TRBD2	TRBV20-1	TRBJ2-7	CSAISSQRGPSF	TGCAGTGCTATATCCAGTCAGCGGGGGCCGAGCTTC
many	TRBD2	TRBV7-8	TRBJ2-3	CASSLEMGGRRTDTQYF	TGTGCCAGCAGCTTAGAAATGGGCGGGAGAAGAACAGATACGCAGTATTTT
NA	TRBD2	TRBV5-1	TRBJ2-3	CASSHGLAGSTDTQYF	TGCGCCAGCAGCCACGGACTAGCGGGTAGCACAGATACGCAGTATTTT
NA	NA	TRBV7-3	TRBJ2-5	CASSLSGIKETQYF	TGTGCCAGCAGCTTATCGGGGATTAAAGAGACCCAGTACTTC
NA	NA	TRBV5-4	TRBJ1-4	CASSLRSTNEKLFF	TGTGCCAGCAGCTTGAGGAGCACTAATGAAAAACTGTTTTTT
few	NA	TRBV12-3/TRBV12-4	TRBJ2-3	CASSPSHSTDTQYF	TGTGCCAGCAGTCCTTCGCATAGCACAGATACGCAGTATTTT